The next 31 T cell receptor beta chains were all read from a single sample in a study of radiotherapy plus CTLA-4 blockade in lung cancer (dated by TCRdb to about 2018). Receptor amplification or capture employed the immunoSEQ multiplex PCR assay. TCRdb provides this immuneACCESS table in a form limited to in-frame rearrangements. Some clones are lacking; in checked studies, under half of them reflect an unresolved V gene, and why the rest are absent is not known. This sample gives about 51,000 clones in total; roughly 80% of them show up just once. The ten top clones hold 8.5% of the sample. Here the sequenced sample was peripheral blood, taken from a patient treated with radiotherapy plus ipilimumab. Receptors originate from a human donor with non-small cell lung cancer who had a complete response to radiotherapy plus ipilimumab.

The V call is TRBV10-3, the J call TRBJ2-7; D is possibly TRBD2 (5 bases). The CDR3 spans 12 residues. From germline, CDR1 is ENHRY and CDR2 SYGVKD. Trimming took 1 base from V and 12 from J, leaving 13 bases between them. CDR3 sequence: CAISELGYGVYV. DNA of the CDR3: TGTGCCATCAGTGAGTTGGGGTACGGGGTGTACGTC.

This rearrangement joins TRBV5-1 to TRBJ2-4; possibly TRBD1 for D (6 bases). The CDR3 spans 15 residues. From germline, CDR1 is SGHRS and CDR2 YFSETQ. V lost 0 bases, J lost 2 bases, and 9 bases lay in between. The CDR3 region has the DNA TGCGCCAGCAGCTTGGAGCAGGGGTCCAAAAACATTCAGTACTTC. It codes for CASSLEQGSKNIQYF. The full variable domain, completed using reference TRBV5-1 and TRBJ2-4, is KAGVTQTPRYLIKTRGQQVTLSCSPISGHRSVSWYQQTPGQGLQFLFEYFSETQRNKGNFPGRFSGRQFSNSRSEMNVSTLELGDSALYLCASSLEQGSKNIQYFGAGTRLSVL.

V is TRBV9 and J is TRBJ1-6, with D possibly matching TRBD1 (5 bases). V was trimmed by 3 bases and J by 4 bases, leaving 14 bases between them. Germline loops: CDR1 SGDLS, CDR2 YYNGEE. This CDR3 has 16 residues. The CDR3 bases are TGTGCCAGCAGCGACCCCACCGGGGGGTATAATTCACCCCTCCACTTT. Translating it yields CASSDPTGGYNSPLHF.

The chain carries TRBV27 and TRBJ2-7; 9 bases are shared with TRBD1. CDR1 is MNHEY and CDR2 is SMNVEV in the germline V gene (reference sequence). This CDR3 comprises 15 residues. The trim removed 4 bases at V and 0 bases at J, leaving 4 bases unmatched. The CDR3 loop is CASSSGQGSSYEQYV. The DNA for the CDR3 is TGTGCCAGCAGTTCGGGACAGGGCAGCTCCTACGAGCAGTACGTC.

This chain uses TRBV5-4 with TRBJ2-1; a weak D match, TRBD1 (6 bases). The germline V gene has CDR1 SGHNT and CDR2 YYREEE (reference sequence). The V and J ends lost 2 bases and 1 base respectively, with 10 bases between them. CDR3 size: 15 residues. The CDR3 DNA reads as TGTGCCAGCAGCTTAGGGGGAATGTCCTACAATGAGCAGTTCTTC. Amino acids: CASSLGGMSYNEQFF.

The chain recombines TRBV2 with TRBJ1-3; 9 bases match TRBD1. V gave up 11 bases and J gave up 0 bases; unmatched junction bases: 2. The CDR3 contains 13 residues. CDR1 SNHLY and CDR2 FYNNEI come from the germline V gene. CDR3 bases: TGTGCCTGGACAGGGGACTCTGGAAACACCATATATTTT. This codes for CAWTGDSGNTIYF.

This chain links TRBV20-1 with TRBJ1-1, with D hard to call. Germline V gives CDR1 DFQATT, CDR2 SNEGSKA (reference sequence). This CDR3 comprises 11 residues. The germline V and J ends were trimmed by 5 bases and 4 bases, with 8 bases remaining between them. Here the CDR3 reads CSAVGGTEAFF. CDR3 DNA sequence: TGCAGTGCTGTTGGAGGCACTGAAGCTTTCTTT.

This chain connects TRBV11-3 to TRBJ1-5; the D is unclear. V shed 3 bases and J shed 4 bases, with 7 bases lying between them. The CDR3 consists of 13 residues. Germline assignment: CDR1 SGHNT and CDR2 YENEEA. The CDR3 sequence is CASSLGLNQPQHF. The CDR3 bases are TGTGCCAGCAGCTTGGGCTTAAATCAGCCCCAGCATTTT.

The CDR3 protein is CASITREGAGELFF. The CDR3 region has the DNA TGTGCCAGTATAACCAGGGAAGGGGCCGGGGAGCTGTTTTTT. This chain links TRBV19 with TRBJ2-2, with D perhaps matching TRBD1 (5 bases). Germline CDR1 and CDR2: LNHDA and SQIVND (reference sequence). The CDR3 contains 14 residues. Between the trimmed V and J ends, which lost 7 bases and 6 bases, there was a span of 15 bases.

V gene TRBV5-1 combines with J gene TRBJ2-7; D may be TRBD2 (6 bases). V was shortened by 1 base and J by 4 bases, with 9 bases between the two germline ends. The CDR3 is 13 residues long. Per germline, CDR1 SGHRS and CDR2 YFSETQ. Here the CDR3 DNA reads TGCGCCAGCAGCTTGCCAGGGACTTACGAGCAGTACTTC. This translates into CASSLPGTYEQYF.

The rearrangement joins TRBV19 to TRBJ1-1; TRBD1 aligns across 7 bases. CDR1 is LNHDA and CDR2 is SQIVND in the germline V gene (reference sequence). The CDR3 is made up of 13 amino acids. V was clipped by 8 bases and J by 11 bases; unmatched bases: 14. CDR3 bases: TGTGCCAGTTTCCCCCGACAGGGCCGAACTGCTTTCTTT. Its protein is CASFPRQGRTAFF.

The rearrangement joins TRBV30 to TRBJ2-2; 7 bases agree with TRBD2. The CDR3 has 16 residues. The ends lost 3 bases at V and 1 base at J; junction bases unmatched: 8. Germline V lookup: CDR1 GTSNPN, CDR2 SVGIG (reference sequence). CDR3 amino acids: CAWRTSKRGNTGELFF. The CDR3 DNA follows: TGTGCCTGGAGGACCTCGAAGCGGGGGAACACCGGGGAGCTGTTTTTT.

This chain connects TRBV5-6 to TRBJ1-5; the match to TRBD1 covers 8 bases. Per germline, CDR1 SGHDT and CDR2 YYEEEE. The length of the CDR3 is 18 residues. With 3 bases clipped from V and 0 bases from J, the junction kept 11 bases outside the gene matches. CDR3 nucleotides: TGTGCCAGCAGCTACGCCCCCAGGACAGGGTATAGCAATCAGCCCCAGCATTTT. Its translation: CASSYAPRTGYSNQPQHF.

CDR3 sequence reads: CASSPPQDTEAFF. The CDR3 DNA follows: TGTGCCAGCAGTCCGCCCCAGGACACTGAAGCTTTCTTT. The chain has TRBV28 and TRBJ1-1, with no clear D. The germline gives CDR1 MDHEN, CDR2 SYDVKM. The V gene lost 5 bases and the J gene lost 3 bases, with 10 bases spanning the gap. This CDR3 is 13 amino acids long.

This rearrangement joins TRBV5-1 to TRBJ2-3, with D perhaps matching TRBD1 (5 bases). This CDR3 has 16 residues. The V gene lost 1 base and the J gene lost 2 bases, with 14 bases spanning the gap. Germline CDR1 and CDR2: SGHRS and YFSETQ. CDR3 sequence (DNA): TGCGCCAGCAGCTTGATCCGGCAGGGCCACACAGATACGCAGTATTTT. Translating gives CASSLIRQGHTDTQYF.

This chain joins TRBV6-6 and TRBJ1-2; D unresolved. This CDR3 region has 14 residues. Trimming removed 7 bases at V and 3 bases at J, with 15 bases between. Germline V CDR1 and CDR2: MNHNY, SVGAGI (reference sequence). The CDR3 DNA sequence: TGTGCCAGCAACCTCCTATCTCCGGACTATGGCTACACCTTC. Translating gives CASNLLSPDYGYTF.

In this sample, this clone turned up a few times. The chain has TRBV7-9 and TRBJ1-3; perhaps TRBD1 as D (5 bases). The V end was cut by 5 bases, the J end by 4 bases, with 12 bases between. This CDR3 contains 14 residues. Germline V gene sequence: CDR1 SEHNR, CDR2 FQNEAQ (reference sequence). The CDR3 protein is CASSPGGDGNTIYF. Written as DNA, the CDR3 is TGTGCCAGCAGCCCGGGGGGGGACGGAAACACCATATATTTT. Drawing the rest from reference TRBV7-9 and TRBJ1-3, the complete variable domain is DTGVSQNPRHKITKRGQNVTFRCDPISEHNRLYWYRQTLGQGPEFLTYFQNEAQLEKSRLLSDRFSAERPKGSFSTLEIQRTEQGDSAMYLCASSPGGDGNTIYFGEGSWLTVV.

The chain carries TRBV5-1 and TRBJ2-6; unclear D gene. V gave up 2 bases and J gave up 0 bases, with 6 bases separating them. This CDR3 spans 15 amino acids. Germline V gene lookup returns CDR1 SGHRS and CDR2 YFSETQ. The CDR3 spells CASSFSFSGANVLTF. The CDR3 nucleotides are TGCGCCAGCAGCTTCTCCTTCTCTGGGGCCAACGTCCTGACTTTC.

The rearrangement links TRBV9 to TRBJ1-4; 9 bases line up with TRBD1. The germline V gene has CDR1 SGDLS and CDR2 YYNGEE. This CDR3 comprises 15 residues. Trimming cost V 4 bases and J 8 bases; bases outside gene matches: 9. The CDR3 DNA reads TGTGCCAGCAGCCCAAGGACAGGGGTATTGGAAAAACTGTTTTTT. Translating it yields CASSPRTGVLEKLFF. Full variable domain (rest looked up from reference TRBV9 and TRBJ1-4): DSGVTQTPKHLITATGQRVTLRCSPRSGDLSVYWYQQSLDQGLQFLIQYYNGEERAKGNILERFSAQQFPDLHSELNLSSLELGDSALYFCASSPRTGVLEKLFFGSGTQLSVL.

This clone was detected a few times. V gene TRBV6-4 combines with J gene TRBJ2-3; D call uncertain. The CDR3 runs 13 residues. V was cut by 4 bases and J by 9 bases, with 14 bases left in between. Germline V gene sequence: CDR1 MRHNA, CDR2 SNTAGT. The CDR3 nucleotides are TGTGCCAGCAGTGTCCGTGGAGCTTCAACGCAGTATTTT. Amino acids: CASSVRGASTQYF.

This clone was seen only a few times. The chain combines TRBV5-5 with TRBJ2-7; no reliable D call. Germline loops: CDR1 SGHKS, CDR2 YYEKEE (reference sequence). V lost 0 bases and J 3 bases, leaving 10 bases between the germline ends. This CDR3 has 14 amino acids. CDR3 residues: CASSLASADYEQYF. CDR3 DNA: TGTGCCAGCAGCTTGGCCTCCGCGGACTACGAGCAGTACTTC.

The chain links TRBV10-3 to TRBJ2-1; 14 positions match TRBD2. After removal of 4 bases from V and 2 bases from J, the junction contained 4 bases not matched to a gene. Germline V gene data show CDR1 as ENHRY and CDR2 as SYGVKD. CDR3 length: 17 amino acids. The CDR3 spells CAISGLAGGFAYNEQFF. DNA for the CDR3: TGTGCCATCAGTGGACTAGCGGGAGGGTTCGCCTACAATGAGCAGTTCTTC.

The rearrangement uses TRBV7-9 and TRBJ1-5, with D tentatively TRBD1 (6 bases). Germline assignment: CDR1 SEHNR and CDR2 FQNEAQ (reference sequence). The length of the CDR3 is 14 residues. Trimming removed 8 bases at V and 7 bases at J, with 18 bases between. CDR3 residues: CASQVGGRGQPQHF. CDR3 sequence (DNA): TGTGCCAGCCAGGTCGGGGGGCGCGGACAGCCCCAGCATTTT. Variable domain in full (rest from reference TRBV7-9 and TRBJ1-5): DTGVSQNPRHKITKRGQNVTFRCDPISEHNRLYWYRQTLGQGPEFLTYFQNEAQLEKSRLLSDRFSAERPKGSFSTLEIQRTEQGDSAMYLCASQVGGRGQPQHFGDGTRLSIL.

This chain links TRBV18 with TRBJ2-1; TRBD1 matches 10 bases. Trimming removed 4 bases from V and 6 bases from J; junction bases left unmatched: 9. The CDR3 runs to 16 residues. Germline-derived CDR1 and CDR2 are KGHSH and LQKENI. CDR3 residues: CASSHDRGLFINEQFF. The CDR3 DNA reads TGTGCCAGCTCACACGACAGGGGGCTCTTTATCAATGAGCAGTTCTTC.

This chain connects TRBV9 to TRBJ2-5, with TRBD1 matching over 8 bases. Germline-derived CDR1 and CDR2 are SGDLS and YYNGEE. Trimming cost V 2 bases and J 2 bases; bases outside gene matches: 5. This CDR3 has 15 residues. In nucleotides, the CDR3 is TGTGCCAGCAGCGTTGGACAGGGAAGGCAAGAGACCCAGTACTTC. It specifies CASSVGQGRQETQYF.

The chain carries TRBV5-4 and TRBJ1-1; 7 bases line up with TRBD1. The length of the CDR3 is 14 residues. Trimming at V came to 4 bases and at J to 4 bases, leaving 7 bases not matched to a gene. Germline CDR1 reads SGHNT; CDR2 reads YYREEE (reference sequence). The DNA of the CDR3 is TGTGCCAGCAGCAACAGGGGTAGGAGCACTGAAGCTTTCTTT. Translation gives CASSNRGRSTEAFF.

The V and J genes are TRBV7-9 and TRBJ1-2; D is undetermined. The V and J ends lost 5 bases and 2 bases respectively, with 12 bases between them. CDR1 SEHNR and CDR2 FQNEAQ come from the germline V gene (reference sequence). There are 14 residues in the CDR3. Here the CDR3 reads CASSERGSNYGYTF. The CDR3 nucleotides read TGTGCCAGCAGCGAAAGAGGATCCAACTATGGCTACACCTTC.

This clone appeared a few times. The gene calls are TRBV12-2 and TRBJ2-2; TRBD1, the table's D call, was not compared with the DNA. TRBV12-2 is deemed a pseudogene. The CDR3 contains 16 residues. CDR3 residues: CASRLGQGAVTGELFF. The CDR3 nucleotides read TGTGCAAGTCGCTTAGGTCAGGGGGCGGTCACCGGGGAGCTGTTTTTT.

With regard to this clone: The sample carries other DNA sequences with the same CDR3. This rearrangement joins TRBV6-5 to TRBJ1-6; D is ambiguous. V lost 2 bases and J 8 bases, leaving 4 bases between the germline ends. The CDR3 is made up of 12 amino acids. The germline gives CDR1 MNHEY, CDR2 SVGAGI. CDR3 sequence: CASSYRDSPLHF. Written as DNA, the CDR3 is TGTGCCAGCAGTTACCGGGATTCACCCCTCCACTTT.

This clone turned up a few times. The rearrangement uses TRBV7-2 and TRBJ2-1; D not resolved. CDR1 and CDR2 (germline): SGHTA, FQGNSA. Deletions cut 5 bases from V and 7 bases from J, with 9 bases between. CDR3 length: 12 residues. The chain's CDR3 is CASSPPSNEQFF. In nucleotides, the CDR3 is TGTGCCAGCAGCCCTCCGTCGAATGAGCAGTTCTTC. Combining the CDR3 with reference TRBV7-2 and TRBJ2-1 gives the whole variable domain GAGVSQSPSNKVTEKGKDVELRCDPISGHTALYWYRQSLGQGLEFLIYFQGNSAPDKSGLPSDRFSAERTGGSVSTLTIQRTQQEDSAVYLCASSPPSNEQFFGPGTRLTVL.

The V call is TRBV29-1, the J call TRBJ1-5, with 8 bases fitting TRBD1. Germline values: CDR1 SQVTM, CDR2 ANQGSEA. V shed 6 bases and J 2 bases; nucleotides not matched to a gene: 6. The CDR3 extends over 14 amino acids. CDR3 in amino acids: CSVGQGSGNQPQHF. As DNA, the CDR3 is TGCAGCGTAGGACAGGGTTCGGGCAATCAGCCCCAGCATTTT.